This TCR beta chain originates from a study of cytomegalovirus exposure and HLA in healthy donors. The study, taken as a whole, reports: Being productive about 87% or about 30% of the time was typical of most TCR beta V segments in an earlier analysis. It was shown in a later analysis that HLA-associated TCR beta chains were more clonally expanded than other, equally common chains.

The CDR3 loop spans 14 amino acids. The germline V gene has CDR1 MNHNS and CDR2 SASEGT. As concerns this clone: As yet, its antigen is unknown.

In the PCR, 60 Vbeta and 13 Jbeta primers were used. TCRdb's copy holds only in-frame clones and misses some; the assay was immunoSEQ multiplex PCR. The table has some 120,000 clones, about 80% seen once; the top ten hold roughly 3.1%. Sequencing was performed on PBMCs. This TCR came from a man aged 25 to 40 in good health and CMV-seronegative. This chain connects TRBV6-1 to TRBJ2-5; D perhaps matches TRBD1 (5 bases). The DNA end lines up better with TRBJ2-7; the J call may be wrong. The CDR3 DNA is TGTGCCAGCAGTGAAGTGCAGGGAATAAACGAGCAGTACTTC. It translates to CASSEVQGINEQYF.